These T cell receptor beta chains were read from a single sample in a study of beta chain features in type 1 diabetes. Clones were read by immunoSEQ multiplex PCR, and TCRdb kept only the in-frame ones, dropping some. The sample lists about 700,000 clones, roughly an eighth occurring once. The specimen was naive CD4+ T cells from blood. The receptors come from a man between 18 and 29 years old with type 1 diabetes. Both conserved end residues are part of each CDR3. The order of the fields is clone size, J gene, D gene, V gene, CDR3 protein, CDR3 DNA. The D gene is left open where the match is weak. Clone size is not always given. Where it is, it says once, few, many or a class for expanded clones.

size: few; J: TRBJ1-2; D: TRBD1; V: TRBV28; CDR3: CASSSSPGQGLGYTF; DNA: TGTGCCAGCAGTTCTTCCCCGGGACAGGGGTTGGGCTACACCTTC
size: few; J: TRBJ1-2; D: .; V: TRBV30; CDR3: CAQNPWEAGYTF; DNA: TGTGCCCAGAACCCGTGGGAGGCTGGCTACACCTTC
size: few; J: TRBJ2-3; D: .; V: TRBV25-1; CDR3: CASRSGADTQYF; DNA: TGTGCCAGCAGGTCTGGAGCAGATACGCAGTATTTT
size: .; J: TRBJ2-7; D: .; V: TRBV6-6; CDR3: CASTLGGDRQYF; DNA: TGTGCCAGCACCTTGGGGGGGGACAGGCAGTACTTC
size: .; J: TRBJ2-2; D: .; V: TRBV6-1; CDR3: CASSPQGLAGELFF; DNA: TGTGCCAGCAGCCCGCAGGGTTTGGCCGGGGAGCTGTTTTTT
size: few; J: TRBJ1-1; D: TRBD1; V: TRBV2; CDR3: CASSSRGQMNTEAFF; DNA: TGTGCCAGCAGTAGCAGGGGGCAAATGAACACTGAAGCTTTCTTT
size: few; J: TRBJ1-5; D: .; V: TRBV7-2; CDR3: CASSTGGISNQPQHF; DNA: TGTGCCAGCAGCACAGGAGGAATTAGCAATCAGCCCCAGCATTTT
size: .; J: TRBJ2-5; D: TRBD2; V: TRBV19; CDR3: CASRGGSGPGTQYF; DNA: TGTGCCAGTAGGGGAGGGAGCGGTCCGGGGACCCAGTACTTC
size: .; J: TRBJ2-3; D: .; V: TRBV7-6; CDR3: CASSPLNRVPTDTQYF; DNA: TGTGCCAGCAGCCCTTTGAACAGGGTACCCACAGATACGCAGTATTTT
size: .; J: TRBJ1-2; D: .; V: TRBV9; CDR3: CASSLQTGNSYGYTF; DNA: TGTGCCAGCAGTTTACAAACAGGGAATAGCTATGGCTACACCTTC
size: .; J: TRBJ2-7; D: .; V: TRBV19; CDR3: CASSVGDYEQYF; DNA: TGTGCCAGTAGTGTCGGCGACTACGAGCAGTACTTC
size: .; J: TRBJ2-3; D: .; V: TRBV7-7; CDR3: CASSIAAGSDTQYF; DNA: TGTGCCAGCAGCATTGCAGCGGGCTCAGATACGCAGTATTTT
size: few; J: TRBJ1-5; D: .; V: TRBV5-1; CDR3: CASKEGDSNQPQHF; DNA: TGCGCCAGCAAAGAAGGCGATAGCAATCAGCCCCAGCATTTT
size: .; J: TRBJ2-5; D: .; V: TRBV5-5; CDR3: CASSLTSMRTQYF; DNA: TGTGCCAGCAGCTTAACTAGCATGAGGACCCAGTACTTC
size: .; J: TRBJ1-1; D: .; V: TRBV5-1; CDR3: CASSLAGDTEAFF; DNA: TGCGCCAGCAGCTTGGCCGGAGACACTGAAGCTTTCTTT
size: few; J: TRBJ2-3; D: .; V: TRBV19; CDR3: CASSGYSTDTQYF; DNA: TGTGCCAGTAGTGGGTATAGCACAGATACGCAGTATTTT
size: .; J: TRBJ1-1; D: TRBD1; V: TRBV18; CDR3: CASSLGQEMNTEAFF; DNA: TGTGCCAGCTCACTAGGACAGGAAATGAACACTGAAGCTTTCTTT
size: .; J: TRBJ2-4; D: TRBD2; V: TRBV6-5; CDR3: CASRAGLASIQYF; DNA: TGTGCCAGCAGGGCGGGACTAGCGTCTATTCAGTACTTC
size: few; J: TRBJ2-1; D: TRBD2; V: TRBV25-1; CDR3: CASSEFTGTSWNEQFF; DNA: TGTGCCAGCAGTGAGTTCACCGGGACTAGCTGGAATGAGCAGTTCTTC
size: few; J: TRBJ1-2; D: TRBD1; V: TRBV19; CDR3: CASRIPGQGRGGYTF; DNA: TGTGCCAGTAGAATTCCGGGACAGGGTAGAGGTGGCTACACCTTC
size: few; J: TRBJ1-4; D: .; V: TRBV4-1; CDR3: CASSLRGWHEKLFF; DNA: TGCGCCAGCAGCCTCAGGGGTTGGCACGAAAAACTGTTTTTT
size: few; J: TRBJ1-2; D: .; V: TRBV4-1; CDR3: CASRDQGYYGYTF; DNA: TGCGCCAGCAGGGACCAGGGTTACTATGGCTACACCTTC